The 24 T cell receptor beta chains below come from one sample, sequenced in a study of identical twins. TCRdb independently ran MiXCR on the 5' RACE reads; one entry per CDR3 protein. The repertoire holds over 550,000 distinct CDR3 sequences, with under 8.5% as singletons. These same records also appear under a second study, on yellow fever vaccine responses in identical twins.

Source material: PBMCs. The receptors were gathered from a woman under 30 in good health.

This clonotype was observed a few times. The chain couples TRBV28 to TRBJ1-6, with D unresolved. Deletions cut 3 bases from V and 3 bases from J, with 15 bases between. CDR3 length equals 17 residues. Germline-derived CDR1 and CDR2 are MDHEN and SYDVKM. The chain's CDR3 is CASSLTSGQFYNSPLHF. The CDR3 DNA follows: TGTGCCAGCAGTTTGACATCCGGGCAATTCTATAATTCACCCCTCCACTTT. The full variable domain, completed using reference TRBV28 and TRBJ1-6, is DVKVTQSSRYLVKRTGEKVFLECVQDMDHENMFWYRQDPGLGLRLIYFSYDVKMKEKGDIPEGYSVSREKKERFSLILESASTNQTSMYLCASSLTSGQFYNSPLHFGNGTRLTVT.

The CDR3 is CASTPRGYSTDTQYF. DNA of the CDR3: TGTGCCAGCACCCCCCGGGGCTACAGCACAGATACGCAGTATTTT. The chain employs TRBV7-2 and TRBJ2-3; D may correspond to TRBD1 or TRBD2 (5 bases each). Trimming took 7 bases from V and 0 from J, leaving 14 bases between them. The CDR3 has 15 residues. Germline V lookup: CDR1 SGHTA, CDR2 FQGNSA.

The DNA of the CDR3 is TGTGCCAGCAGCCATTTGGGATCGGGTACTGAAGCTTTCTTT. This encodes CASSHLGSGTEAFF. The V gene is TRBV14, the J gene TRBJ1-1; D is undetermined. The germline CDR1 and CDR2 sequences are SGHDN and FVKESK. The V and J ends lost 3 bases and 5 bases respectively, with 13 bases between them. CDR3 length: 14 amino acids.

This clonotype has more than one count but fewer than ten. The rearrangement links TRBV29-1 to TRBJ1-3; 7 nucleotides line up with TRBD1. Germline lookup yields CDR1 SQVTM and CDR2 ANQGSEA. There are 16 residues in the CDR3. V shed 5 bases, J shed 4 bases, and the junction held 14 bases outside the gene matches. The CDR3 loop reads CSVKSTGSFGGNTIYF. The CDR3 nucleotides read TGCAGCGTTAAATCGACAGGGTCTTTCGGAGGAAACACCATATATTTT.

This clonotype was found many times. The genes are TRBV13 and TRBJ2-7; TRBD2 matches at 10 bases. Trimming took 5 bases from V and 1 from J; bases not matched to a gene: 8. This CDR3 has 16 amino acids. Germline CDR1 is PRHDT and CDR2 is FYEKMQ (reference sequence). CDR3 nucleotides: TGTGCCAGCAGCGCCCGGTTAGCGGGAGGTTCCTACGAGCAGTACTTC. Translating gives CASSARLAGGSYEQYF.

This clonotype was seen a few times. The chain combines TRBV12-3 or TRBV12-4 with TRBJ2-7, with 7 bases lining up with TRBD1. There are 16 residues in the CDR3. The V and J ends lost 2 bases and 2 bases, in that order; junction bases with no gene match: 9. CDR3 region: CASSLSGLRGPYEQYV. CDR3 bases: TGTGCCAGCAGTTTATCAGGACTGAGGGGGCCCTACGAGCAGTACGTC.

The table lists this clonotype with many counts. CDR3 protein: CASRDRGPYNEQFF. In DNA form, the CDR3 reads TGTGCCAGCAGGGACAGGGGGCCCTACAATGAGCAGTTCTTC. The chain couples TRBV28 to TRBJ2-1; 11 bases map to TRBD1. The CDR3 has 14 residues. Unmatched junction bases numbered 0, after V lost 6 bases and J lost 2 bases. Germline assignment: CDR1 MDHEN and CDR2 SYDVKM.

The rearrangement uses TRBV11-3 and TRBJ2-2, with D perhaps matching TRBD1 (5 bases). The germline V and J ends were trimmed by 1 base and 10 bases, with 40 bases remaining between them. CDR3 length: 23 amino acids. CDR1 SGHNT and CDR2 YENEEA come from the germline V gene. Here the CDR3 reads CASSLVHGQNPMPTAPTELELFF. The DNA of the CDR3 is TGTGCCAGCAGCTTAGTCCATGGCCAGAACCCCATGCCGACAGCCCCGACCGAACTGGAGCTGTTTTTT.

The V call is TRBV20-1, the J call TRBJ1-5, with D unclear. Germline V gives CDR1 DFQATT, CDR2 SNEGSKA (reference sequence). The CDR3 has 14 amino acids. V lost 0 bases and J lost 0, with 6 bases in between. The CDR3 DNA is TGCAGTGCTAGAGATTTGTCTAGCAATCAGCCCCAGCATTTT. Protein: CSARDLSSNQPQHF.

This clonotype was detected many times. The chain carries TRBV12-5 and TRBJ2-2, with no clear D. V lost 3 bases, J lost 6 bases, and 5 bases lay in between. Germline-derived CDR1 and CDR2 are LGHNT and FRNRAP. This CDR3 has 12 residues. The CDR3 DNA reads TGTGCTAGTGGTTTTGGACCCGGGGAGCTGTTTTTT. It codes for CASGFGPGELFF.

This clonotype was detected many times. This chain links TRBV4-1 with TRBJ2-2; D not resolved. Germline-derived CDR1 and CDR2 are MGHRA and YSYEKL. V gave up 3 bases and J gave up 4 bases, with 12 bases separating them. The CDR3 runs to 15 residues. The CDR3, as DNA: TGCGCCAGCAGCCAGGCCAGTTTCGGCACCGGGGAGCTGTTTTTT. Its translation is CASSQASFGTGELFF.

The CDR3 DNA reads as TGCAGTGCTAGAGATCCGCTAGCGGGGCCCGATACGCAGTATTTT. Its protein is CSARDPLAGPDTQYF. V gene TRBV20-1 combines with J gene TRBJ2-3; TRBD2 matches 9 bases. This CDR3 contains 15 residues. Germline V lookup: CDR1 DFQATT, CDR2 SNEGSKA (reference sequence). Germline trimming cut 0 bases from V and 6 bases from J; bases unmatched to any gene: 7.

The rearrangement joins TRBV18 to TRBJ2-7; D remains unclear. Trimming pared 2 bases from V and 3 bases from J, leaving 5 bases between. Germline V CDR1 and CDR2: KGHSH, LQKENI. The CDR3 covers 12 residues. The CDR3 sequence: CASSPENYEQYF. For the CDR3, the DNA is TGTGCCAGCTCACCAGAAAACTACGAGCAGTACTTC.

This clonotype was seen many times. The chain uses TRBV5-1 and TRBJ2-3; no definite D call. Germline CDR1 is SGHRS and CDR2 is YFSETQ. V was shortened by 1 base and J by 1 base, with 19 bases between the two germline ends. The CDR3 covers 18 residues. Here the CDR3 DNA reads TGCGCCAGCAGCTTGCCAGGAAGTACAAAACCTGGCACAGATACGCAGTATTTT. Protein sequence: CASSLPGSTKPGTDTQYF.

This clonotype was counted at least ten times. The rearrangement joins TRBV11-1 to TRBJ1-1; no clear D gene. The V gene lost 2 bases and the J gene lost 2 bases, with 24 bases spanning the gap. The CDR3 length is 19 residues. The germline V gene has CDR1 SGHAT and CDR2 FQDESV (reference sequence). The DNA of the CDR3 is TGTGCCAGCAGCTTAAGCCGGGCGTTCTTAGAGATCCTCAACACTGAAGCTTTCTTT. Translated: CASSLSRAFLEILNTEAFF.

In this sample, this clonotype turned up a few times. This CDR3 is CAIRDTTRTYNEQFF. DNA of the CDR3: TGTGCCATCAGAGACACAACCCGAACCTACAATGAGCAGTTCTTC. The chain joins TRBV10-3 to TRBJ2-1; no clear D gene. CDR1 is ENHRY and CDR2 is SYGVKD in the germline V gene. V shed 6 bases and J shed 2 bases, with 14 bases lying between them. The CDR3 is 15 amino acids.

To note about this clonotype: One end of the junction fails to match germline, which may point to a read error. The V gene is TRBV27, the J gene TRBJ2-4; possibly TRBD1 for D (7 bases). Germline V gene sequence: CDR1 MNHEY, CDR2 SMNVEV (reference sequence). This CDR3 is built from 15 residues. The CDR3 spells CTSRGLGQDENIQYF. In DNA form, the CDR3 reads TGTACCAGCAGGGGACTCGGACAGGATGAGAACATTCAGTACTTC.

V and J are TRBV12-3 or TRBV12-4 and TRBJ2-2; 10 nucleotides align to TRBD2. The CDR3 contains 14 residues. The junction had 4 bases not matched to a gene; V was cut back by 6 bases and J by 6 bases. The chain's CDR3 is CASSSGLASGELFF. In DNA form, the CDR3 reads TGTGCCAGCAGCTCGGGACTAGCGTCCGGGGAGCTGTTTTTT.

This clonotype was observed a handful of times. V gene TRBV12-3 or TRBV12-4 combines with J gene TRBJ1-1, with 10 positions matching TRBD1. This CDR3 spans 15 amino acids. Trimming at V came to 8 bases and at J to 4 bases, leaving 10 bases not matched to a gene. CDR3 nucleotides: TGTGCCAGCGATCGACAGGGGGCGTTGTCCACTGAAGCTTTCTTT. Its protein is CASDRQGALSTEAFF.

The chain carries TRBV19 and TRBJ2-7; 8 nucleotides line up with TRBD1. The germline gives CDR1 LNHDA, CDR2 SQIVND (reference sequence). The CDR3 runs to 16 residues. After removal of 5 bases from V and 7 bases from J, the junction contained 16 bases not matched to a gene. CDR3 residues: CASSPATGVVGYEQYF. CDR3 in DNA: TGTGCCAGTAGTCCAGCGACAGGGGTGGTTGGGTATGAGCAGTACTTC. Full variable domain (remainder filled in from reference TRBV19 and TRBJ2-7): DGGITQSPKYLFRKEGQNVTLSCEQNLNHDAMYWYRQDPGQGLRLIYYSQIVNDFQKGDIAEGYSVSREKKESFPLTVTSAQKNPTAFYLCASSPATGVVGYEQYFGPGTRLTVT.

This clonotype was observed a handful of times. J is TRBJ2-3 and V is TRBV27; TRBD1 agrees at 9 bases. With V trimmed by 8 bases and J by 3 bases, 6 bases remained unmatched. Germline CDR1 MNHEY, CDR2 SMNVEV (reference sequence). The CDR3 has 14 amino acids. This chain's CDR3 is CASWDRAPTDTQYF. Written as DNA, the CDR3 is TGTGCCAGCTGGGACAGGGCCCCAACAGATACGCAGTATTTT.

The chain recombines TRBV7-8 with TRBJ2-1; 9 nucleotides agree with TRBD2. The length of the CDR3 is 13 residues. The V and J ends lost 3 bases and 16 bases, in that order; junction bases with no gene match: 10. Germline V gene lookup returns CDR1 SGHVS and CDR2 FQNEAQ. DNA for the CDR3: TGTGCCAGCAGCTTGGACAGCGGGAGGTCCGAATTCTTC. Its protein is CASSLDSGRSEFF.

This clonotype came up many times. The gene calls are TRBV14 and TRBJ1-1; D perhaps matches TRBD1 (6 bases). Trimming took 1 base from V and 7 from J, leaving 16 bases between them. CDR1 SGHDN and CDR2 FVKESK come from the germline V gene. CDR3 size: 15 residues. The CDR3 coding sequence is TGTGCCAGCAGCCAAGCACGTGGCCACAGGGTTGAAGCTTTCTTT. It specifies CASSQARGHRVEAFF. The full variable domain, its missing parts supplied by reference TRBV14 and TRBJ1-1, is EAGVTQFPSHSVIEKGQTVTLRCDPISGHDNLYWYRRVMGKEIKFLLHFVKESKQDESGMPNNRFLAERTGGTYSTLKVQPAELEDSGVYFCASSQARGHRVEAFFGQGTRLTVV.

The table lists this clonotype with many counts. This chain's CDR3 is CSAPIGGTAYNEQFF. CDR3 bases: TGCAGTGCGCCGATAGGAGGGACAGCCTACAATGAGCAGTTCTTC. J is TRBJ2-1 and V is TRBV20-1; D might be TRBD1 (7 bases). The CDR3 extends over 15 amino acids. Trimming pared 6 bases from V and 2 bases from J, leaving 17 bases between. CDR1 and CDR2 from the germline V gene are DFQATT and SNEGSKA (reference sequence).